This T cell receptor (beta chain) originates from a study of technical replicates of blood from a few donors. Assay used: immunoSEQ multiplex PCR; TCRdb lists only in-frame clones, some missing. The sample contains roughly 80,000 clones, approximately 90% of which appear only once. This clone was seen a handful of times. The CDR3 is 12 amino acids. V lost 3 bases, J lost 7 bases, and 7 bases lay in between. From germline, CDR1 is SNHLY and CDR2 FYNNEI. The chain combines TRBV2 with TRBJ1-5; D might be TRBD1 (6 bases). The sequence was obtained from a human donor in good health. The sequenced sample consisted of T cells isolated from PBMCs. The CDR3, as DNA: TGTGCCAGCAGTGACAGGGGCCAGCCCCAGCATTTT. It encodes CASSDRGQPQHF.